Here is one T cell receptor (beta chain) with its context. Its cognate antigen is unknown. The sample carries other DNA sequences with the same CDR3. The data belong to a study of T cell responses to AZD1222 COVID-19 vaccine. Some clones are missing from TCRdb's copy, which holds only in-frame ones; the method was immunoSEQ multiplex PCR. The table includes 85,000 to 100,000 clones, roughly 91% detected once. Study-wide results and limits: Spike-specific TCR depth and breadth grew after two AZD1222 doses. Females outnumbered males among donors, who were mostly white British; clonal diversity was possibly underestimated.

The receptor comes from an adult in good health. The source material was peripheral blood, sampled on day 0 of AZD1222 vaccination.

Here the CDR3 DNA reads TGTGCCAGCTCACCACGAGGGGCCGGGGAGCTGTTTTTT. This encodes CASSPRGAGELFF. J is TRBJ2-2 and V is TRBV18; the D call may be TRBD1 or TRBD2 (5 bases each). Germline V lookup: CDR1 KGHSH, CDR2 LQKENI. This CDR3 comprises 13 residues. V lost 1 base and J 6 bases, leaving 6 bases between the germline ends.